This entry lists 18 T cell receptor beta chains sequenced from one sample in a study of cytomegalovirus exposure and HLA in healthy donors (TCRdb year 2017). The method behind the library was the immunoSEQ multiplex PCR assay. The multiplex PCR relied on a mix of 60 forward primers for TCR Vbeta segments and 13 reverse primers for TCR Jbeta segments. What TCRdb holds here is the immuneACCESS table cut down to in-frame rearrangements. Part of the clones is not present; checked against another copy, under half of the missing clones reflect an unresolved V gene, and the others are unexplained. For this sample the table gives about 120,000 clones, of which just under 75% were detected only once. The ten largest clones add up to approximately 2% of the sample. The sequencing sample was made of PBMCs. These receptors came from a human donor in good health.

This clone showed up just a few times. The identical CDR3 is also encoded by other nucleotide sequences in the sample. The chain employs TRBV6-6 and TRBJ2-5; 7 positions agree with TRBD1. The J call is in doubt because the DNA end fits TRBJ2-7 better. The CDR3 totals 13 residues. Germline V lookup: CDR1 MNHNY, CDR2 SVGAGI (reference sequence). CDR3 in amino acids: CASSFPDRNEQYF. The DNA of the CDR3 is TGTGCCAGCAGTTTCCCGGACAGGAACGAGCAGTACTTC.

This sequence joins TRBV7-6 and TRBJ2-2; D uncertain. Between the trimmed V and J ends, which lost 1 base and 2 bases, there was a span of 5 bases. CDR1 and CDR2 from the germline V gene are SGHVS and FNYEAQ. The CDR3 loop spans 14 amino acids. The CDR3: CASSLDFNTGELFF. The DNA for the CDR3 is TGTGCCAGCAGCTTAGACTTCAACACCGGGGAGCTGTTTTTT.

The gene calls are TRBV6-5 and TRBJ1-6; TRBD1 matches 9 bases. J was trimmed by 6 bases and V by 5 bases; bases with no gene match: 5. Germline V gene sequence: CDR1 MNHEY, CDR2 SVGAGI. The CDR3 covers 15 residues. The CDR3 is CASSRTGELNSPLHF. The CDR3 nucleotides are TGTGCCAGCAGTCGGACAGGGGAACTTAATTCACCCCTCCACTTT.

The rearrangement uses TRBV5-1 and TRBJ2-2; maybe TRBD2 (6 bases). The CDR3 covers 15 residues. Germline V CDR1 and CDR2: SGHRS, YFSETQ. The V gene lost 4 bases and the J gene lost 2 bases, with 12 bases spanning the gap. The CDR3 loop reads CASSLAGTNTGELFF. CDR3 DNA: TGCGCCAGCAGCCTCGCGGGAACAAACACCGGGGAGCTGTTTTTT.

This clone was found a few times. This chain's CDR3 is CASSSEGEQFF. For the CDR3, the DNA is TGTGCCAGCAGCTCCGAGGGTGAGCAGTTCTTC. The rearrangement joins TRBV2 to TRBJ2-1, with TRBD2 as a possible D gene (5 bases). The V gene's germline CDR1 is SNHLY and CDR2 FYNNEI. This CDR3 is 11 amino acids long. V lost 6 bases and J 9 bases, leaving 9 bases between the germline ends.

The V call is TRBV4-2, the J call TRBJ2-7, with D hard to call. CDR1 and CDR2 from the germline V gene are LGHNA and YNFKEQ. This CDR3 is 16 amino acids long. The germline V and J ends were trimmed by 1 base and 0 bases, with 13 bases remaining between them. DNA for the CDR3: TGTGCCAGCAGCCAAGTCATTATGACTTCCTCCTACGAGCAGTACTTC. This translates into CASSQVIMTSSYEQYF.

The chain employs TRBV10-1 and TRBJ2-7, with 7 bases identical to TRBD2. Germline CDR1 and CDR2: WNHNN and SYGVQD (reference sequence). CDR3 size: 14 residues. The ends lost 3 bases at V and 2 bases at J; junction bases unmatched: 4. The CDR3: CASSDGGTTYEQYF. The DNA for the CDR3 is TGCGCCAGCAGTGATGGCGGGACTACCTACGAGCAGTACTTC.

Only a few counts were recorded for this clone. This sequence joins TRBV19 and TRBJ1-1, with D unresolved. This CDR3 is 15 amino acids long. CDR1 is LNHDA and CDR2 is SQIVND in the germline V gene (reference sequence). Trimming took 2 bases from V and 0 from J, leaving 10 bases between them. The CDR3 region is CASSIRRRLNTEAFF. The CDR3 region has the DNA TGTGCCAGTAGTATAAGAAGGCGGCTGAACACTGAAGCTTTCTTT. Drawing the rest from reference TRBV19 and TRBJ1-1, the complete variable domain is DGGITQSPKYLFRKEGQNVTLSCEQNLNHDAMYWYRQDPGQGLRLIYYSQIVNDFQKGDIAEGYSVSREKKESFPLTVTSAQKNPTAFYLCASSIRRRLNTEAFFGQGTRLTVV.

The V and J genes are TRBV5-1 and TRBJ2-5; TRBD1 agrees at 8 bases. This CDR3 region has 14 residues. CDR1 is SGHRS and CDR2 is YFSETQ in the germline V gene. V shed 4 bases and J 4 bases; nucleotides not matched to a gene: 6. The CDR3 protein is CASSMQGAPETQYF. The CDR3 DNA reads as TGCGCCAGCAGCATGCAGGGGGCCCCAGAGACCCAGTACTTC.

The J gene is TRBJ2-3, the V gene TRBV5-1; 12 nucleotides align to TRBD2. J lost 0 bases, V lost 4 bases, and 6 bases had no gene match. The CDR3 loop spans 17 amino acids. Germline assignment: CDR1 SGHRS and CDR2 YFSETQ. Written as DNA, the CDR3 is TGCGCCAGCAGCCTGAACGGACTAGCGGGAAGCACAGATACGCAGTATTTT. Translated, it gives CASSLNGLAGSTDTQYF.

This clone turned up a few times. The CDR3 loop is CASSFGTGTAETQYF. In nucleotides, the CDR3 is TGTGCCAGCAGTTTTGGGACAGGGACCGCGGAGACCCAGTACTTC. The chain combines TRBV28 with TRBJ2-5; 9 nucleotides align to TRBD1. Trimming took 3 bases from V and 5 from J; bases not matched to a gene: 7. From germline, CDR1 is MDHEN and CDR2 SYDVKM. CDR3 size: 15 residues.

This clone has only one observation. The chain couples TRBV28 to TRBJ1-2; no definite D call. The CDR3 runs to 13 residues. With 5 bases removed from V and 5 bases from J, the gap between germline ends came to 12 bases. Germline lookup yields CDR1 MDHEN and CDR2 SYDVKM. The CDR3 spells CASSVPTAYGYTF. CDR3 sequence (DNA): TGTGCCAGCAGTGTACCTACCGCGTATGGCTACACCTTC.

The gene calls are TRBV30 and TRBJ1-6, with 7 bases that match TRBD1. There are 13 residues in the CDR3. Trimming removed 2 bases from V and 10 bases from J; junction bases left unmatched: 5. The germline V gene has CDR1 GTSNPN and CDR2 SVGIG (reference sequence). The DNA of the CDR3 is TGTGCCTGGAGTTCGACAGGGCAGTCACCCCTCCACTTT. Translation gives CAWSSTGQSPLHF.

The V gene is TRBV9, the J gene TRBJ1-5; D remains ambiguous. Germline V CDR1 and CDR2: SGDLS, YYNGEE. The CDR3 totals 15 residues. V gave up 4 bases and J gave up 0 bases, with 11 bases separating them. For the CDR3, the DNA is TGTGCCAGCAGCTCGGGGTTTTATAGCAATCAGCCCCAGCATTTT. It yields the protein CASSSGFYSNQPQHF.

The V gene is TRBV9, the J gene TRBJ1-3; 8 bases are a match to TRBD1. Germline-derived CDR1 and CDR2 are SGDLS and YYNGEE. The CDR3 contains 15 residues. V lost 3 bases to trimming and J lost 3 bases; unmatched junction nucleotides: 5. CDR3 DNA sequence: TGTGCCAGCAGCGGGACAGGGAATTTTGGAAACACCATATATTTT. Translated: CASSGTGNFGNTIYF.

This chain joins TRBV11-2 and TRBJ1-1; D not certain. The CDR3 extends over 12 amino acids. The V end lost 2 bases, the J end lost 9 bases, and 10 bases lay between the germline ends. Per germline, CDR1 SGHAT and CDR2 FQNNGV. This CDR3 is CASSLLLRKAFF. As DNA, the CDR3 is TGTGCCAGCAGCTTATTGTTGAGAAAAGCTTTCTTT.

This sequence joins TRBV10-3 and TRBJ2-6; D is possibly TRBD2 (6 bases). CDR1 ENHRY and CDR2 SYGVKD come from the germline V gene. Trimming left V 2 bases short and J 0 bases short, with 17 bases between. The CDR3 sequence is 19 residues long. The CDR3 sequence is CAISEAGGVSGSGANVLTF. The CDR3 DNA reads TGTGCCATCAGTGAGGCTGGAGGGGTTTCGGGCTCTGGGGCCAACGTCCTGACTTTC.

This clone has more than one count but fewer than ten. This chain connects TRBV6-6 to TRBJ1-5; a weak D match, TRBD1 (6 bases). The CDR3 runs to 14 residues. Per the germline V gene, CDR1 is MNHNY and CDR2 is SVGAGI (reference sequence). The V gene lost 6 bases and the J gene lost 5 bases, with 14 bases spanning the gap. The CDR3 loop is CASRDPTGDQPQHF. CDR3 DNA sequence: TGTGCCAGCAGGGACCCGACAGGCGATCAGCCCCAGCATTTT.